This entry lists 13 T cell receptor beta chains sequenced from one sample in a study of OX40 agonist ivuxolimab in advanced cancers. Sequenced by immunoSEQ multiplex PCR; TCRdb stores in-frame clones only, minus some. This sample has 98,000 or so clones, with about 88% found just once. The material was CD4+ or CD8+ T cells sorted from blood, obtained in a trial of the OX40 agonist ivuxolimab. These receptors came from an adult with an advanced solid tumor such as melanoma, head and neck, liver or kidney cancer.

This rearrangement joins TRBV9 to TRBJ2-5; a weak D match, TRBD2 (5 bases). The CDR3 is 15 residues long. Per the germline V gene, CDR1 is SGDLS and CDR2 is YYNGEE. V was clipped by 3 bases and J by 2 bases, with 14 bases between them. The CDR3 sequence is CASSEGVETQETQYF. CDR3 DNA: TGTGCCAGCAGCGAGGGAGTAGAAACACAAGAGACCCAGTACTTC.

Details on this clone: This sample includes further DNA sequences coding for the same CDR3. This chain joins TRBV7-2 and TRBJ2-5, with 16 bases fitting TRBD2. V lost 5 bases, J lost 5 bases, and 2 bases stayed unmatched. Germline-derived CDR1 and CDR2 are SGHTA and FQGNSA. The CDR3 has 15 residues. The CDR3 region is CASSPGLAGGETQYF. The CDR3 region has the DNA TGTGCCAGCAGCCCGGGACTAGCGGGAGGGGAGACCCAGTACTTC. The full variable domain, with the rest looked up from reference TRBV7-2 and TRBJ2-5, is GAGVSQSPSNKVTEKGKDVELRCDPISGHTALYWYRQSLGQGLEFLIYFQGNSAPDKSGLPSDRFSAERTGGSVSTLTIQRTQQEDSAVYLCASSPGLAGGETQYFGPGTRLLVL.

V and J are TRBV5-1 and TRBJ2-7; 7 bases line up with TRBD2. This CDR3 spans 13 amino acids. The J segment lost 5 bases and the V segment lost 10 bases, leaving 12 bases of the junction unmatched. Germline loops: CDR1 SGHRS, CDR2 YFSETQ. The CDR3 here is CAPQGAGAHEQYF. CDR3 bases: TGCGCCCCCCAAGGGGCGGGAGCCCACGAGCAGTACTTC.

The rearrangement uses TRBV10-3 and TRBJ1-2; D gene unclear. This CDR3 has 13 amino acids. Trimming took off 2 bases at V and 4 bases at J, with 8 bases between the two ends. Germline V gene data show CDR1 as ENHRY and CDR2 as SYGVKD. The CDR3 DNA reads TGTGCCATCAGTGAGGAGAACAGCTATGGCTACACCTTC. Its translation: CAISEENSYGYTF.

This chain links TRBV6-6 with TRBJ2-3; D is uncertain. CDR1 and CDR2 from the germline V gene are MNHNY and SVGAGI (reference sequence). The CDR3 is 12 amino acids. Trimming removed 6 bases at V and 4 bases at J, with 8 bases between. CDR3 sequence (DNA): TGTGCCAGCAGCGGCGGCGCAGATACGCAGTATTTT. It encodes CASSGGADTQYF.

This chain joins TRBV11-2 and TRBJ2-1; D remains ambiguous. V dropped 0 bases and J dropped 4 bases, with 25 bases sitting between them. The CDR3 contains 20 residues. CDR1 and CDR2 from the germline V gene are SGHAT and FQNNGV. The CDR3 protein is CASSLEGMRTHKGFYNEQFF. The DNA for the CDR3 is TGTGCCAGCAGCTTAGAGGGGATGCGAACCCATAAGGGTTTTTACAATGAGCAGTTCTTC.

This clone showed up just a few times. The DNA for the CDR3 is TGTGCCAGTAGCACAAGGGTCCCATATGGCTACACCTTC. This translates into CASSTRVPYGYTF. V gene TRBV19 combines with J gene TRBJ1-2; D call uncertain. The CDR3 has 13 amino acids. Germline V lookup: CDR1 LNHDA, CDR2 SQIVND (reference sequence). The germline V and J ends were trimmed by 6 bases and 5 bases, with 13 bases remaining between them.

Here the CDR3 DNA reads TGCGCCAGCAGAGTTACTAGTGACTCCGGGGAGCTGTTTTTT. Its translation: CASRVTSDSGELFF. The chain recombines TRBV10-1 with TRBJ2-2; perhaps TRBD2 as D (5 bases). Per the germline V gene, CDR1 is WNHNN and CDR2 is SYGVQD (reference sequence). There are 14 residues in the CDR3. With 6 bases removed from V and 6 bases from J, the gap between germline ends came to 14 bases.

CDR3 protein: CASSPRIGRGSGGYTF. In DNA form, the CDR3 reads TGTGCCAGCAGCCCACGAATCGGCAGGGGGAGCGGTGGCTACACCTTC. This chain connects TRBV7-8 to TRBJ1-2; 7 nucleotides line up with TRBD1. Germline CDR1 reads SGHVS; CDR2 reads FQNEAQ. After removal of 5 bases from V and 7 bases from J, the junction contained 16 bases not matched to a gene. The CDR3 is made up of 16 amino acids.

The gene calls are TRBV2 and TRBJ2-7, with D perhaps matching TRBD2 (7 bases). This CDR3 has 16 amino acids. Trimming took off 6 bases at V and 1 base at J, with 19 bases between the two ends. Germline V gives CDR1 SNHLY, CDR2 FYNNEI. The CDR3 reads CASRPPGGQVSYEQYV. In DNA form, the CDR3 reads TGTGCCAGCAGGCCCCCCGGGGGGCAGGTGTCCTACGAGCAGTACGTC.

CDR3: CAISVGQGTGELFF. The CDR3 DNA reads as TGTGCCATCAGTGTGGGACAGGGAACCGGGGAGCTGTTTTTT. The rearrangement uses TRBV10-3 and TRBJ2-2, with TRBD1 matching over 9 bases. This CDR3 is 14 amino acids long. Losses at the gene ends were 4 bases for V and 5 bases for J; bases not matched to a gene: 2. Germline V CDR1 and CDR2: ENHRY, SYGVKD.

V usage is TRBV6-5 and J usage is TRBJ2-7, with D possibly matching TRBD2 (5 bases). CDR1 is MNHEY and CDR2 is SVGAGI in the germline V gene. V was shortened by 3 bases and J by 3 bases, with 12 bases between the two germline ends. This CDR3 has 14 residues. The CDR3 here is CASSYKIGSYEQYV. The CDR3 DNA reads TGTGCCAGCAGTTATAAAATTGGGAGCTACGAGCAGTACGTC.

V usage is TRBV7-2 and J usage is TRBJ1-5; TRBD1 matches 8 bases. Germline V gene sequence: CDR1 SGHTA, CDR2 FQGNSA. Losses at the gene ends were 5 bases for V and 7 bases for J; bases not matched to a gene: 10. CDR3 length equals 15 residues. This CDR3 is CASSPGTGLRQPQHF. CDR3 coding DNA: TGTGCCAGCAGCCCAGGGACAGGCCTAAGGCAGCCCCAGCATTTT.